What follows are 15 T cell receptor beta chains derived from one specimen sequenced in a study of T cell responses to AZD1222 COVID-19 vaccine. The assay was immunoSEQ multiplex PCR, and TCRdb's table has in-frame clones only and misses some. The sample carries 99,000 or so clones, 85% to 90% recorded once. Sequenced here: peripheral blood, sampled on day 0 of AZD1222 vaccination. The source of these receptors is an adult in good health.

J is TRBJ2-7 and V is TRBV10-3; TRBD1 matches at 7 bases. CDR3 size: 14 residues. After removal of 5 bases from V and 1 base from J, the junction contained 5 bases not matched to a gene. The germline V gene has CDR1 ENHRY and CDR2 SYGVKD. CDR3 loop: CAISRGQRSYEQYF. The CDR3, as DNA: TGTGCCATCAGTAGGGGACAGAGGTCCTACGAGCAGTACTTC.

This clone was counted between two and nine times. The chain is built from TRBV29-1 and TRBJ1-2, with a weak D call TRBD1 (6 bases). The CDR3 runs to 11 residues. Trimming left V 5 bases short and J 4 bases short, with 8 bases between. Germline values: CDR1 SQVTM, CDR2 ANQGSEA. The CDR3 loop reads CSVRTVYGYTF. DNA of the CDR3: TGCAGCGTTCGGACAGTCTATGGCTACACCTTC.

The chain carries TRBV9 and TRBJ1-2; the D is unclear. With 4 bases removed from V and 3 bases from J, the gap between germline ends came to 10 bases. The CDR3 length is 13 residues. CDR1 and CDR2 from the germline V gene are SGDLS and YYNGEE. Written as DNA, the CDR3 is TGTGCCAGCAGCCCCCCCCCTGACTATGGCTACACCTTC. Translation gives CASSPPPDYGYTF.

V usage is TRBV7-2 and J usage is TRBJ2-5; D may correspond to TRBD1 or TRBD2 (5 bases each). CDR1 and CDR2 (germline): SGHTA, FQGNSA. Deletions cut 8 bases from V and 2 bases from J, with 15 bases between. The CDR3 is 14 residues long. The CDR3 reads CASVPRGLQETQYF. The CDR3 bases are TGTGCCAGCGTCCCTCGGGGCCTGCAAGAGACCCAGTACTTC.

This clone has just a few counts. The chain links TRBV19 to TRBJ1-5; a weak D match, TRBD1 (6 bases). The V gene's germline CDR1 is LNHDA and CDR2 SQIVND (reference sequence). The CDR3 covers 14 residues. V shed 3 bases and J shed 6 bases, with 12 bases lying between them. DNA of the CDR3: TGTGCCAGTAGTATTCGGGGGCTTGGTCAGCCCCAGCATTTT. Its protein product is CASSIRGLGQPQHF.

The sample holds one count of this clone. The genes are TRBV6-6 and TRBJ1-2, with 7 bases lining up with TRBD1. This CDR3 region has 14 residues. Germline values: CDR1 MNHNY, CDR2 SVGAGI (reference sequence). With V trimmed by 7 bases and J by 4 bases, 9 bases remained unmatched. CDR3 nucleotide sequence: TGTGCCAGCACCCAGGGACAGAGAGCCTATGGCTACACCTTC. As protein: CASTQGQRAYGYTF.

The chain combines TRBV6-4 with TRBJ2-7; the match to TRBD1 covers 7 bases. The J segment lost 4 bases and the V segment lost 0 bases, leaving 18 bases of the junction unmatched. The CDR3 is 19 amino acids. The germline V gene has CDR1 MRHNA and CDR2 SNTAGT. CDR3 in DNA: TGTGCCAGCAGTGACTCGAACTTCTTCCGGGACAGACCATGTTACGAGCAGTACTTC. It is translated as CASSDSNFFRDRPCYEQYF.

This chain uses TRBV5-4 with TRBJ2-3; 9 bases match TRBD2. CDR3 length: 16 amino acids. V was clipped by 4 bases and J by 0 bases; unmatched bases: 6. Germline lookup yields CDR1 SGHNT and CDR2 YYREEE (reference sequence). The chain's CDR3 is CASSAPTSGSTDTQYF. CDR3 DNA: TGTGCCAGCAGCGCCCCTACTAGCGGGAGCACAGATACGCAGTATTTT.

J is TRBJ1-2 and V is TRBV23-1; D is unresolved. TRBV23-1 qualifies as an ORF whose function is uncertain. CDR3 length: 13 amino acids. Trimming shortened V by 3 bases and J by 2 bases, and 7 bases separated the two germline ends. CDR3 sequence reads: CASSQHSNYGYTF. The DNA of the CDR3 is TGCGCCAGCAGTCAGCACTCAAACTATGGCTACACCTTC.

The CDR3 sequence: CASSLGGKLFF. As DNA, the CDR3 is TGTGCCAGCAGTCTCGGGGGAAAACTGTTTTTT. The V call is TRBV6-5, the J call TRBJ1-4, with D maybe TRBD1 (5 bases). V lost 5 bases and J lost 10, with 8 bases in between. The CDR3 length is 11 residues. Per the germline V gene, CDR1 is MNHEY and CDR2 is SVGAGI.

The genes are TRBV28 and TRBJ1-1; unclear D gene. CDR1 is MDHEN, CDR2 SYDVKM, per germline. This CDR3 has 13 residues. Trimming pared 8 bases from V and 0 bases from J, leaving 10 bases between. CDR3 in DNA: TGTGCCAGCCACCACCCTCTGAACACTGAAGCTTTCTTT. It yields the protein CASHHPLNTEAFF.

The gene calls are TRBV7-6 and TRBJ2-1, with D uncertain. The CDR3 totals 15 residues. The ends were cut back, 0 bases at V and 2 bases at J, with 8 bases in the middle. Germline V CDR1 and CDR2: SGHVS, FNYEAQ. CDR3 in DNA: TGTGCCAGCAGCTTAGCGGACGGAACCTACAATGAGCAGTTCTTC. It translates to CASSLADGTYNEQFF.

V and J are TRBV23-1 and TRBJ2-7; D gene uncertain. TRBV23-1 is given ORF status, its function remaining uncertain. The V and J ends lost 0 bases and 1 base respectively, with 19 bases between them. This CDR3 has 18 amino acids. CDR3 protein: CASSQSALGTRPSYEQYF. For the CDR3, the DNA is TGCGCCAGCAGTCAATCGGCGTTAGGCACACGACCATCCTACGAGCAGTACTTC.

The V call is TRBV6-2 or TRBV6-3, the J call TRBJ2-7; TRBD1 or TRBD2 may be the D gene (7 bases each). The CDR3 runs to 16 residues. V dropped 5 bases and J dropped 4 bases, with 21 bases sitting between them. The V gene's germline CDR1 is MNHEY and CDR2 SVGEGT. CDR3 amino acids: CASSGDRLGTNYEQYF. CDR3 bases: TGTGCCAGCAGTGGGGACAGACTTGGGACTAATTACGAGCAGTACTTC.

The rearrangement links TRBV29-1 to TRBJ2-1; 10 bases align to TRBD2. Losses at the gene ends were 3 bases for V and 15 bases for J; bases not matched to a gene: 17. CDR1 is SQVTM and CDR2 is ANQGSEA in the germline V gene. The CDR3 extends over 15 amino acids. CDR3 loop: CSVDARTSGDIGLFF. DNA of the CDR3: TGCAGCGTTGATGCAAGGACTAGCGGAGATATAGGACTGTTCTTC.